This TCR beta chain stems from a study of blood T cell repertoires in COVID-19. Germline-derived CDR1 and CDR2 are SQVTM and ANQGSEA. V lost 5 bases and J 6 bases, leaving 13 bases between the germline ends. CDR3 length: 12 residues. Here immunoSEQ multiplex PCR was the method, and the copy in TCRdb shows in-frame clones only, minus some. The sample yields roughly 290,000 clones, 80% to 90% seen once. The chain carries TRBV29-1 and TRBJ1-2; D ambiguous. The sequence derives from a woman aged 45-65 years who had recovered from COVID-19. The sequenced material came from peripheral blood. The DNA for the CDR3 is TGCAGCGTTAGGGAGGCCGGGGATGGCTACACCTTC. This sequence encodes CSVREAGDGYTF.